The source of this T cell receptor (beta chain) is a study of blood T cell repertoires in COVID-19. Authors' processing steps: For nucleated cells, counts were estimated from reference gene primer amplification. Profiling relied on immunoSEQ multiplex PCR, and the TCRdb table lists in-frame clones only, not all of them. That table is the source of V, J and clone size, and D and trimming were worked out from the DNA. Of some 200,000 clones in the sample, over 75% are singletons; the top ten hold 0.5% to 0.55%. The CDR3 totals 14 residues. Trimming cost V 1 base and J 6 bases, with 10 bases left between them. Looked up from germline, CDR1 is SGHVS and CDR2 is FQNEAQ.

Sequenced: peripheral blood. The sequence derives from a man between 45 and 60 years old with acute or convalescent COVID-19. The genes are TRBV7-8 and TRBJ1-5, with a possible D match to TRBD1 (5 bases). The CDR3 nucleotides are TGTGCCAGCAGCTTAGTGGGAGGGGTTCAGCCCCAGCATTTT. Translation: CASSLVGGVQPQHF.